One and the same sample provided the 25 T cell receptor beta chains below, sequenced in a study of cytomegalovirus exposure and HLA in healthy donors. TCRdb's table, derived via immunoSEQ multiplex PCR, lists solely in-frame clones and lacks some. The repertoire holds about 82,000 clones, with roughly 94% as singletons. Sequencing was done on a sample of PBMCs. The source of these receptors is a woman between 18 and 29 years old in good health and CMV-seronegative.

The J gene is TRBJ1-2, the V gene TRBV28; 7 bases agree with TRBD1. Per the germline V gene, CDR1 is MDHEN and CDR2 is SYDVKM. The CDR3 is 11 residues long. J lost 8 bases, V lost 8 bases, and 5 bases had no gene match. The CDR3 nucleotides are TGTGCCAGCCGACAGGGATACGGCTACACCTTC. Its translation is CASRQGYGYTF.

This sequence joins TRBV10-2 and TRBJ2-5; the match to TRBD2 covers 9 bases. CDR3 length: 13 residues. V dropped 9 bases and J dropped 9; count of bases not matched to a gene: 11. CDR1 and CDR2 from the germline V gene are WSHSY and SAAADI. CDR3 in amino acids: CASSGGARGAQYF. The CDR3 DNA is TGCGCCAGTAGCGGGGGAGCCCGGGGGGCCCAGTACTTC.

For this clone: One end of the junction does not line up with germline, which may come from a read error. The V call is TRBV28, the J call TRBJ2-5, with TRBD2 matching 13 bases. Germline CDR1 and CDR2: MDHEN and SYDVKM. The CDR3 spans 16 residues. In nucleotides, the CDR3 is TGTGCCAGCAGGTCGACTAGCGGGAGGCCTCAAGTGACCCAGTACTTC. This gives the protein CASRSTSGRPQVTQYF.

The V and J genes are TRBV2 and TRBJ1-1; D may be TRBD1 (6 bases). Germline CDR1 is SNHLY and CDR2 is FYNNEI. Trimming took 8 bases from V and 3 from J, leaving 19 bases between them. The CDR3 contains 15 residues. The CDR3 DNA is TGTGCCAGCGAAAAAACAGGGACGGGGTACACTGAAGCTTTCTTT. Its translation is CASEKTGTGYTEAFF.

V gene TRBV6-4 combines with J gene TRBJ1-1, with 7 bases fitting TRBD1. Per germline, CDR1 MRHNA and CDR2 SNTAGT. The CDR3 contains 13 residues. The junction had 5 bases not matched to a gene; V was cut back by 6 bases and J by 4 bases. The CDR3 DNA follows: TGTGCCAGCAGCGGACAGGTGGGCACTGAAGCTTTCTTT. It encodes CASSGQVGTEAFF.

The chain joins TRBV10-3 to TRBJ1-5; tentatively, D is TRBD1 (6 bases). CDR3 length: 14 amino acids. The germline V gene has CDR1 ENHRY and CDR2 SYGVKD. Trimming took off 6 bases at V and 0 bases at J, with 9 bases between the two ends. In DNA, the CDR3 is TGTGCCATCAGCCCAGGGGATAGCAATCAGCCCCAGCATTTT. It is translated as CAISPGDSNQPQHF.

This chain uses TRBV5-4 with TRBJ2-7; 7 bases align to TRBD2. V trimming: 0 bases; J trimming: 11 bases; junction bases outside the gene matches: 17. This CDR3 region has 16 residues. Per the germline V gene, CDR1 is SGHNT and CDR2 is YYREEE (reference sequence). This chain's CDR3 is CASSLEHDGLGEGKYF. CDR3 nucleotides: TGTGCCAGCAGCTTGGAGCACGATGGACTAGGGGAAGGGAAGTACTTC. Variable domain in full (rest from reference TRBV5-4 and TRBJ2-7): ETGVTQSPTHLIKTRGQQVTLRCSSQSGHNTVSWYQQALGQGPQFIFQYYREEENGRGNFPPRFSGLQFPNYSSELNVNALELDDSALYLCASSLEHDGLGEGKYFGPGTRLTVT.

The sample holds one count of this clone. The chain employs TRBV19 and TRBJ2-2; 9 bases are a match to TRBD2. The V gene's germline CDR1 is LNHDA and CDR2 SQIVND (reference sequence). The CDR3 has 15 residues. After removal of 0 bases from V and 5 bases from J, the junction contained 1 base not matched to a gene. CDR3: CASSIESGRTGELFF. The CDR3 coding sequence is TGTGCCAGTAGTATAGAAAGCGGGAGGACCGGGGAGCTGTTTTTT.

The J gene is TRBJ2-3, the V gene TRBV11-2; 8 nucleotides agree with TRBD2. Germline loops: CDR1 SGHAT, CDR2 FQNNGV. The V segment lost 5 bases and the J segment 5 bases; nucleotides outside the gene matches: 9. The CDR3 is made up of 15 amino acids. CDR3 sequence reads: CASSGGRGGRDTQYF. The CDR3 coding sequence is TGTGCCAGCAGCGGAGGTCGGGGGGGCCGAGATACGCAGTATTTT.

This clone was detected a few times. This CDR3 is CASSTGWGTGGFQETQYF. The CDR3 nucleotides are TGTGCCAGCAGCACAGGATGGGGGACAGGGGGATTCCAAGAGACCCAGTACTTC. The V call is TRBV5-6, the J call TRBJ2-5, with 11 bases fitting TRBD1. Trimming took 4 bases from V and 1 from J; bases not matched to a gene: 12. Germline loops: CDR1 SGHDT, CDR2 YYEEEE. This CDR3 is 18 amino acids long.

The rearrangement links TRBV30 to TRBJ2-1, with TRBD2 as a possible D gene (5 bases). Germline V CDR1 and CDR2: GTSNPN, SVGIG (reference sequence). There are 13 residues in the CDR3. V gave up 4 bases and J gave up 6 bases, with 13 bases separating them. The CDR3 sequence: CAWTGLWGNEQFF. For the CDR3, the DNA is TGTGCCTGGACGGGATTGTGGGGCAATGAGCAGTTCTTC.

This rearrangement joins TRBV7-2 to TRBJ1-2; TRBD1 matches 9 bases. The CDR3 length is 14 residues. Losses at the gene ends were 1 base for V and 8 bases for J; bases not matched to a gene: 5. Germline lookup yields CDR1 SGHTA and CDR2 FQGNSA. In DNA, the CDR3 is TGTGCCAGCAGCTTAGTCGCCGGACAGGGGGGCTACACCTTC. It is translated as CASSLVAGQGGYTF.

This chain uses TRBV4-1 with TRBJ2-1; the match to TRBD2 covers 9 bases. The V gene end was trimmed by 4 bases and the J gene end by 10 bases; junction bases not matched to a gene: 11. Germline V lookup: CDR1 MGHRA, CDR2 YSYEKL. This CDR3 spans 15 amino acids. The CDR3 nucleotides read TGCGCCAGCAGCCTCCCCTGGGCGGGGGGGCCCGAGCAGTTCTTC. This codes for CASSLPWAGGPEQFF.

This clone occurred once. This rearrangement joins TRBV29-1 to TRBJ1-6, with D unclear. V lost 2 bases and J lost 6, with 32 bases in between. This CDR3 contains 21 residues. CDR1 is SQVTM, CDR2 ANQGSEA, per germline. As DNA, the CDR3 is TGCAGCGTTGAAAACCCTCGCCTACGCAGGATCCAGGTGATAGGTAATTCACCCCTCCACTTT. Its translation is CSVENPRLRRIQVIGNSPLHF.

This rearrangement joins TRBV11-2 to TRBJ2-7; a weak D match, TRBD1 (5 bases). Per germline, CDR1 SGHAT and CDR2 FQNNGV. The CDR3 totals 15 residues. V was shortened by 3 bases and J by 5 bases, with 17 bases between the two germline ends. This CDR3 is CASSFATQAHHEQYF. CDR3 nucleotide sequence: TGTGCCAGCAGCTTCGCGACACAGGCACACCACGAGCAGTACTTC.

Concerning this clone: One end of the junction varies from germline; a read error may be responsible. This chain uses TRBV7-2 with TRBJ1-1; D remains unclear. CDR1 is SGHTA, CDR2 FQGNSA, per germline. This CDR3 has 12 residues. The CDR3 protein is CASSSQPTPRIF. The CDR3 DNA sequence: TGTGCCAGCAGCTCCCAACCCACCCCGAGGATCTTT.

The rearrangement joins TRBV15 to TRBJ2-3, with 11 nucleotides matching TRBD2. J lost 11 bases, V lost 1 base, and 5 bases had no gene match. The CDR3 spans 14 residues. The germline CDR1 and CDR2 sequences are LNHNV and YYDKDF (reference sequence). CDR3 region: CATSRVAGGPGQYF. CDR3 bases: TGTGCCACCAGCAGAGTAGCGGGGGGGCCGGGGCAGTATTTT. The full variable domain, in which reference TRBV15 and TRBJ2-3 provide the parts outside the CDR3, is DAMVIQNPRYQVTQFGKPVTLSCSQTLNHNVMYWYQQKSSQAPKLLFHYYDKDFNNEADTPDNFQSRRPNTSFCFLDIRSPGLGDTAMYLCATSRVAGGPGQYFGPGTRLTVL.

The chain uses TRBV6-5 and TRBJ2-1, with 10 bases aligning to TRBD1. V was clipped by 6 bases and J by 9 bases; unmatched bases: 11. Germline assignment: CDR1 MNHEY and CDR2 SVGAGI. The CDR3 totals 15 residues. This chain's CDR3 is CASRLLTGGSIEQFF. The CDR3 DNA reads as TGTGCCAGCAGGCTCTTGACAGGGGGCTCGATTGAGCAGTTCTTC.

This chain links TRBV4-1 with TRBJ2-5; possibly TRBD2 for D (7 bases). From germline, CDR1 is MGHRA and CDR2 YSYEKL. Deletions cut 4 bases from V and 5 bases from J, with 11 bases between. The CDR3 totals 13 residues. The CDR3 loop reads CASSRGGVETQYF. The CDR3 DNA reads as TGCGCCAGCAGCCGAGGGGGGGTTGAGACCCAGTACTTC.

This chain joins TRBV6-1 and TRBJ1-2, with 12 bases fitting TRBD1. This CDR3 spans 14 amino acids. V dropped 10 bases and J dropped 5; count of bases not matched to a gene: 8. The germline V gene encodes CDR1 MNHNS and CDR2 SASEGT. CDR3: CAIYRDRGQYGYTF. The CDR3 DNA sequence: TGTGCCATATACCGGGACAGGGGGCAATATGGCTACACCTTC.

This clone appeared once. The chain carries TRBV19 and TRBJ1-5; D might be TRBD1 (5 bases). Germline CDR1 reads LNHDA; CDR2 reads SQIVND (reference sequence). V was pared by 7 bases and J by 7 bases, with 11 bases between. CDR3 length: 12 residues. This chain's CDR3 is CASTDTGQPQHF. The DNA of the CDR3 is TGTGCCAGTACGGACACCGGCCAGCCCCAGCATTTT.

The rearrangement uses TRBV6-5 and TRBJ1-6; 7 nucleotides line up with TRBD1. V shed 6 bases and J 1 base; nucleotides not matched to a gene: 3. The germline CDR1 and CDR2 sequences are MNHEY and SVGAGI. CDR3 length: 15 residues. CDR3 in amino acids: CASRRDRSYNSPLHF. For the CDR3, the DNA is TGTGCCAGCAGGCGGGACAGATCCTATAATTCACCCCTCCACTTT.

For this clone: The junction shows a germline mismatch at one end, possibly a read error. The gene calls are TRBV25-1 and TRBJ2-7; unclear D gene. Germline assignment: CDR1 MGHDK and CDR2 SYGVNS. The CDR3 sequence is 14 residues long. CDR3 in amino acids: CAGSSTGRGSEQYF. Here the CDR3 DNA reads TGTGCCGGCAGTTCCACTGGTCGCGGAAGCGAGCAGTACTTC.

The V and J genes are TRBV11-2 and TRBJ2-2, with D possibly TRBD2 on 6 matching bases. CDR1 is SGHAT and CDR2 is FQNNGV in the germline V gene. The V end was cut by 4 bases, the J end by 8 bases, with 14 bases between. This CDR3 is built from 14 residues. CDR3 nucleotide sequence: TGTGCCAGCAGCTACGCGGGGCCAGGAGGGGAGCTGTTTTTT. Its translation is CASSYAGPGGELFF.

The chain uses TRBV14 and TRBJ2-7, with 9 bases fitting TRBD1. Germline assignment: CDR1 SGHDN and CDR2 FVKESK. Trimming cost V 4 bases and J 7 bases; bases outside gene matches: 11. The CDR3 covers 15 residues. The CDR3 DNA reads as TGTGCCAGCAGCCGCAGAGGGACAGGGAGAGGTGAGCAGTACTTC. Amino acid sequence: CASSRRGTGRGEQYF.